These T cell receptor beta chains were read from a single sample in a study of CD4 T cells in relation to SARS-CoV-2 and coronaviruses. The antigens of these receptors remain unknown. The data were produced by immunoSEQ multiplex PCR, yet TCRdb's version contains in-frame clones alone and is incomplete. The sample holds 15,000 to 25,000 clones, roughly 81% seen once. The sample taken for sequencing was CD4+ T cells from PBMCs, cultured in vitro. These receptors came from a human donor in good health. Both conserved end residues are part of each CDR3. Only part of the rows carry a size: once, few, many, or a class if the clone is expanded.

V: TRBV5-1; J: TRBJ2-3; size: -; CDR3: CASSLGGRLDTQYF
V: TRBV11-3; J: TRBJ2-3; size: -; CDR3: CASSLRFLAGGTDTQYF
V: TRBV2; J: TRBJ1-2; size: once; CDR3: CASSYQGAIFGYTF
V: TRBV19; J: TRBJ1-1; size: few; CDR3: CASSKLVSETTEAFF
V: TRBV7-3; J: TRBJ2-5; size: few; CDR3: CASSPQRGRGQETQYF
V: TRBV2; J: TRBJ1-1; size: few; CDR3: CASSEVSGSLPPEAFF
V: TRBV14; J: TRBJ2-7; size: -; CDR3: CASRGQATYEQYF
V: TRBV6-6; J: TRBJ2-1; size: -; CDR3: CASSYSKGFGYNEQFF
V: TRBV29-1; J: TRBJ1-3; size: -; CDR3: CSVEKQGERNIYF
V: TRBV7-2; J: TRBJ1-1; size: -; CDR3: CASSLTGGTTEAFF
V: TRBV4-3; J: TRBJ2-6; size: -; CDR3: CASSQEGRGRSSGANVLTF